Here is one T cell receptor (beta chain) with its context. This sample was taken from a study of T cell changes during pregnancy in multiple sclerosis. Sequenced by immunoSEQ multiplex PCR; TCRdb stores in-frame clones only, minus some. The data hold 35,000 to 45,000 clones, with 92% observed a single time. The CDR3 covers 11 residues. The V gene's germline CDR1 is ENHRY and CDR2 SYGVKD. Trimming removed 10 bases at V and 8 bases at J, with 14 bases between. The source was CD8+ T cells from peripheral blood mononuclear cells, collected in the first trimester of pregnancy. The TCR comes from a female donor with multiple sclerosis, enrolled in a pregnancy study. The chain employs TRBV10-3 and TRBJ1-1, with a possible D match to TRBD1 (5 bases). The DNA of the CDR3 is TGTGCCACCTGGGACTCTTCGGAAGCTTTCTTT. Translation gives CATWDSSEAFF.